The present T cell receptor (beta chain) was sequenced within a study of cytomegalovirus exposure and HLA in healthy donors. About the study: Earlier, some 180 million T cells were analyzed, and around 100 million unique TCR beta sequences were found among them. Notes on the study in general: Later work associated 16,951 TCR beta sequences with HLA alleles at 0.05 false discovery rate. Reportedly, a later analysis found an Asian-associated ancestry cluster had fewer N-insertions than the approximately 700-donor mean. Based on reports, TCR beta sequences accurately predicted HLA-A and HLA-B alleles for most subjects.

The V end lost 3 bases, the J end lost 0 bases, and 8 bases lay between the germline ends. Looked up from germline, CDR1 is LNHDA and CDR2 is SQIVND (reference sequence). CDR3 length: 14 amino acids. Primers for the PCR totalled 60 Vbeta and 13 Jbeta. Only in-frame clones appear in the TCRdb table, and some are missing; sequencing was by immunoSEQ multiplex PCR. Of under 150,000 clones in the sample, 65% to 85% are singletons; the top ten hold more than 0.95%. Turning to this clone: Antigen specificity is unknown.

The chain has TRBV19 and TRBJ1-1, with no clear D. This receptor was identified in a young man in good health and CMV-seronegative. What was sequenced was PBMCs. The CDR3 DNA follows: TGTGCCAGTAGTATCAGTACTATGAACACTGAAGCTTTCTTT. This gives the protein CASSISTMNTEAFF.